The 12 T cell receptor beta chains listed next were all sequenced from one sample in a study of regulatory T cells in long-lasting Graves disease. Time point given: newly diagnosed GD, antithyroid drugs for less than 3 months. Generation of the TCR library employed RNA extracted from PBMCs. For TCR beta, libraries came from iRepertoire HTBI primers and Arm-PCR of CDR3 regions. TCRdb recomputed calls from the multiplex PCR reads with MiXCR, one row per CDR3 protein. The sample records about 540,000 distinct CDR3 sequences, about 14% being singletons. The same data also went into a second study, on T cells in Graves' hyperthyroidism and ophthalmopathy.

The source was peripheral blood mononuclear cells (PBMCs), collected at new diagnosis, from a patient treated with antithyroid drugs. The receptors shown here come from a young man with Graves disease.

Ten or more counts support this clonotype. This chain links TRBV7-2 with TRBJ1-2; 9 bases are shared with TRBD1. The J segment lost 10 bases and the V segment lost 4 bases, leaving 4 bases of the junction unmatched. Germline values: CDR1 SGHTA, CDR2 FQGNSA. The CDR3 is 12 amino acids. The CDR3 reads CASSSRTGDYTF. Here the CDR3 DNA reads TGTGCCAGCAGCTCCAGGACAGGGGACTACACCTTC.

J is TRBJ1-3 and V is TRBV7-6; 7 nucleotides align to TRBD1. Germline V CDR1 and CDR2: SGHVS, FNYEAQ. Germline trimming cut 8 bases from V and 0 bases from J; bases unmatched to any gene: 7. This CDR3 spans 15 amino acids. The CDR3: CASARDRTSGNTIYF. CDR3 nucleotide sequence: TGTGCCAGCGCGAGGGACAGAACCTCTGGAAACACCATATATTTT.

This clonotype occurred many times. The chain links TRBV28 to TRBJ1-5, with a weak D call TRBD1 (6 bases). Germline loops: CDR1 MDHEN, CDR2 SYDVKM. The germline V and J ends were trimmed by 1 base and 2 bases, with 9 bases remaining between them. This CDR3 contains 15 residues. CDR3 protein: CASSLSGAGNQPQHF. Written as DNA, the CDR3 is TGTGCCAGCAGTTTATCAGGGGCGGGCAATCAGCCCCAGCATTTT.

This clonotype was observed a handful of times. The chain joins TRBV7-9 to TRBJ2-7, with D tentatively TRBD1 (6 bases). CDR3 size: 16 residues. Trimming took 1 base from V and 2 from J, leaving 15 bases between them. CDR1 is SEHNR, CDR2 FQNEAQ, per germline (reference sequence). Here the CDR3 DNA reads TGTGCCAGCAGCTTAGTTAGGGGGACACGAACCTACGAGCAGTACTTC. The encoded protein is CASSLVRGTRTYEQYF.

In this sample, this clonotype turned up many times. The J gene is TRBJ2-4, the V gene TRBV5-1; D remains unclear. CDR3 length equals 15 residues. V gave up 4 bases and J gave up 0 bases, with 11 bases separating them. Germline loops: CDR1 SGHRS, CDR2 YFSETQ. The CDR3 region has the DNA TGCGCCAGCAGCCTGCAAAGCCTAGCCAAAAACATTCAGTACTTC. It encodes CASSLQSLAKNIQYF.

This clonotype appeared a few times. The rearrangement uses TRBV6-5 and TRBJ2-5; 13 bases are a match to TRBD2. Germline V CDR1 and CDR2: MNHEY, SVGAGI. V shed 0 bases and J 9 bases; nucleotides not matched to a gene: 7. The CDR3 has 16 residues. The DNA for the CDR3 is TGTGCCAGCAGTTACTCGCCCACTAGCGGGGGGGGGGCCCAGTACTTC. It specifies CASSYSPTSGGGAQYF.

This clonotype has a count of ten or more. This chain joins TRBV10-3 and TRBJ2-1; possible D gene TRBD1, 5 bases. The CDR3 extends over 14 amino acids. Germline assignment: CDR1 ENHRY and CDR2 SYGVKD. V lost 7 bases, J lost 5 bases, and 15 bases lay in between. The CDR3 nucleotides are TGTGCCATCACCAAAGGGGAACAGCACAATGAGCAGTTCTTC. Its protein product is CAITKGEQHNEQFF.

This chain joins TRBV6-4 and TRBJ1-1; possibly TRBD1 for D (5 bases). Germline values: CDR1 MRHNA, CDR2 SNTAGT. The CDR3 loop spans 13 amino acids. The V gene lost 7 bases and the J gene lost 7 bases, with 16 bases spanning the gap. The CDR3 protein is CASTQRGKSEAFF. CDR3 nucleotides: TGTGCCAGCACCCAGCGGGGGAAGAGTGAAGCTTTCTTT.

This clonotype was seen many times. This rearrangement joins TRBV6-1 to TRBJ1-5; D might be TRBD1 (6 bases). Germline-derived CDR1 and CDR2 are MNHNS and SASEGT. Trimming cost V 0 bases and J 6 bases, with 12 bases left between them. This CDR3 has 15 residues. The CDR3 here is CASSEAGGQSQPQHF. The DNA for the CDR3 is TGTGCCAGCAGTGAAGCGGGGGGGCAGAGTCAGCCCCAGCATTTT.

The gene calls are TRBV18 and TRBJ1-1; TRBD1 is a possible D gene (6 bases). Germline V gene sequence: CDR1 KGHSH, CDR2 LQKENI. Between the trimmed V and J ends, which lost 3 bases and 5 bases, there was a span of 13 bases. This CDR3 has 14 amino acids. This chain's CDR3 is CASSPSGAGTEAFF. The CDR3 DNA is TGTGCCAGCTCACCCTCAGGGGCAGGGACTGAAGCTTTCTTT.

This clonotype appeared a few times. V and J are TRBV19 and TRBJ2-7; 9 bases align to TRBD1. The CDR3 length is 14 residues. Germline V gives CDR1 LNHDA, CDR2 SQIVND (reference sequence). The V segment lost 7 bases and the J segment 5 bases; nucleotides outside the gene matches: 9. CDR3: CASTRTGGGDEQYF. The CDR3 nucleotides are TGTGCCAGTACCCGCACAGGGGGCGGCGACGAGCAGTACTTC.

This clonotype has at least ten counts. The V and J genes are TRBV6-1 and TRBJ1-2; TRBD1 agrees at 9 bases. The length of the CDR3 is 13 residues. CDR1 and CDR2 from the germline V gene are MNHNS and SASEGT. The ends lost 10 bases at V and 3 bases at J; junction bases unmatched: 6. CDR3 in amino acids: CATGQGPYYGYTF. The CDR3 DNA reads as TGTGCCACCGGACAGGGGCCTTACTATGGCTACACCTTC.